This TCR beta chain was sequenced in a study of Graves' ophthalmopathy and Graves' hyperthyroidism. Findings of the study overall: Sensitivity of roughly 88% and specificity of around 76% were achieved when a 13-signature model separated ophthalmopathy from stable hyperthyroidism.

The CDR3 loop spans 11 amino acids. With 4 bases removed from V and 5 bases from J, the gap between germline ends came to 9 bases. The germline gives CDR1 DFQATT, CDR2 SNEGSKA (reference sequence). This clonotype was counted ten times or more. Its specificity is unknown. RNA transcripts were the template, and TCR beta CDR3 regions were amplified from them. Second-round multiplex PCR followed a first-round RT-PCR using HTBI primers. TCRdb ran MiXCR on the multiplex PCR reads and lists one entry per CDR3 protein. Of around 400,000 distinct CDR3 sequences in the sample, 15% to 20% were seen once. The chain combines TRBV20-1 with TRBJ2-7, with a weak D call TRBD2 (6 bases). The sequencing sample was made of peripheral blood. This receptor was obtained from a woman between 18 and 29 years old with Graves' ophthalmopathy. CDR3 residues: CSAIPGDEQYF. CDR3 coding DNA: TGCAGTGCTATCCCGGGGGACGAGCAGTACTTC.